This T cell receptor beta chain derives from a study of shared clonotypes between healthy human individuals. Study-wide results and limits: In this cohort, only blood was sampled, and tissue repertoires likely differ. Rarefaction demonstrated incomplete sorted-subset sequencing despite large depth.

The germline V gene has CDR1 MDHEN and CDR2 SYDVKM. The CDR3 spans 17 residues. J was trimmed by 5 bases and V by 7 bases; bases with no gene match: 11. Deep was the level used in running the assay. Genomic DNA from each subset was divided evenly over several immunoSEQ plates. Sequencing used immunoSEQ multiplex PCR; TCRdb keeps in-frame clones, though not all of them. The sample has under 650,000 clones; about 96% are singletons. For this clone: Its specificity is unknown.

The sample was naive CD4+ T cells sorted from blood. Subset defined: CD45RA+ positively selected. The chain combines TRBV28 with TRBJ2-2; 12 nucleotides match TRBD1. This TCR was sampled from a woman in her 30s in good health. The CDR3 is CASNAPGQGAATGELFF. The CDR3 nucleotides read TGTGCCAGCAATGCCCCGGGACAGGGGGCAGCGACCGGGGAGCTGTTTTTT.